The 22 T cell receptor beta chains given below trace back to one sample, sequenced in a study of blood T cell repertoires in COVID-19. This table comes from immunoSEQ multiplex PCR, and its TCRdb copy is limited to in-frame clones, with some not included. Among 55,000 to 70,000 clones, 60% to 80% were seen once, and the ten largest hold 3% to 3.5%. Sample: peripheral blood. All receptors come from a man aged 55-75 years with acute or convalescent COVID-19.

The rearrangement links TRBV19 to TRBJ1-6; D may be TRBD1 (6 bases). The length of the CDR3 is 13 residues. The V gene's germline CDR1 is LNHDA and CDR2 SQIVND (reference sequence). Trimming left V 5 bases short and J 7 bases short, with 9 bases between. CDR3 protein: CASSLRGNSPLHF. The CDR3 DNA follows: TGTGCCAGTAGTCTCAGGGGCAATTCACCCCTCCACTTT.

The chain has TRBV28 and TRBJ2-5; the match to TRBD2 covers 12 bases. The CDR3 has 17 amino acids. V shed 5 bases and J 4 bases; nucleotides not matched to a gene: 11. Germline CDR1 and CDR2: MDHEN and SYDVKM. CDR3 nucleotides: TGTGCCAGCAGTCTAACTCTAGCGGGGGGGCTTTCAGAGACCCAGTACTTC. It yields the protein CASSLTLAGGLSETQYF.

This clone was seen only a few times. CDR3 loop: CASSVAGTVAYGYTF. CDR3 coding DNA: TGCGCCAGCAGCGTCGCCGGGACAGTAGCCTATGGCTACACCTTC. The chain is built from TRBV5-1 and TRBJ1-2; TRBD1 aligns across 7 bases. This CDR3 contains 15 residues. Germline V lookup: CDR1 SGHRS, CDR2 YFSETQ. V lost 4 bases to trimming and J lost 4 bases; unmatched junction nucleotides: 10.

The CDR3 reads CASSSRLREGTQYF. Written as DNA, the CDR3 is TGTGCCAGCAGCTCCCGACTAAGGGAAGGTACGCAGTATTTT. This chain links TRBV7-8 with TRBJ2-3, with a possible D match to TRBD2 (5 bases). The CDR3 totals 14 residues. Per germline, CDR1 SGHVS and CDR2 FQNEAQ. The ends were cut back, 4 bases at V and 8 bases at J, with 16 bases in the middle.

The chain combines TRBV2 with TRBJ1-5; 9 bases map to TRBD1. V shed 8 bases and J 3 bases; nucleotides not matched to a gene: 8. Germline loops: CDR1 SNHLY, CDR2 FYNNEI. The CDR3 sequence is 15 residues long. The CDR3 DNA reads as TGTGCCAGCCATCCTAGGACAGGGGCCAATCAGCCCCAGCATTTT. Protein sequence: CASHPRTGANQPQHF.

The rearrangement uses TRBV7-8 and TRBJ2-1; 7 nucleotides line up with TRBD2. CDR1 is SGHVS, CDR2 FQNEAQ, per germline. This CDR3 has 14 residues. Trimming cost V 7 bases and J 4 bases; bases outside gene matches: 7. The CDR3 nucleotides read TGTGCCAGCATGCAGGGAGGGCTTTACAATGAGCAGTTCTTC. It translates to CASMQGGLYNEQFF.

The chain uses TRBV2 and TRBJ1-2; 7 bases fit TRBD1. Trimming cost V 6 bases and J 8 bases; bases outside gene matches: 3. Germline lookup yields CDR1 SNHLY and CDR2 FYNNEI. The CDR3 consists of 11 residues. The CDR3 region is CASRTGKGYTF. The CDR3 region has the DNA TGTGCCAGCAGGACAGGGAAGGGCTACACCTTC.

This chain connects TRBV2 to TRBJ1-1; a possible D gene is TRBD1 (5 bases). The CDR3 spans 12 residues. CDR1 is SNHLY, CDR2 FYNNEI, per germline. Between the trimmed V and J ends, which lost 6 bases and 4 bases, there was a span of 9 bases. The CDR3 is CASRSGATEAFF. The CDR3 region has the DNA TGTGCCAGCAGAAGCGGGGCCACTGAAGCTTTCTTT.

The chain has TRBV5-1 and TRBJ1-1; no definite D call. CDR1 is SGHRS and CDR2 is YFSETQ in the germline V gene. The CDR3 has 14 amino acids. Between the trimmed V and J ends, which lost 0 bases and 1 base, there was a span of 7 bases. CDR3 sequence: CASSLAGQNTEAFF. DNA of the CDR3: TGCGCCAGCAGCTTGGCCGGTCAGAACACTGAAGCTTTCTTT.

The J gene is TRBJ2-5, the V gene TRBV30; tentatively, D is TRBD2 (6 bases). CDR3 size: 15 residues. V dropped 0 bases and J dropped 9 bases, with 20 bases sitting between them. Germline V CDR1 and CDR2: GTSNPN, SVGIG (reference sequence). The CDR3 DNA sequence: TGTGCCTGGAGTGTAGGCGGGACCTCAAGAGAAGCCCAGTACTTC. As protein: CAWSVGGTSREAQYF.

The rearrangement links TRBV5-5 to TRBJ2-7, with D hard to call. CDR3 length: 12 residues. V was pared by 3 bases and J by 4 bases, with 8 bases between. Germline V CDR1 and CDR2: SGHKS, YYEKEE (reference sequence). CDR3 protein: CASSYDIYEQYF. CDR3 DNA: TGTGCCAGCAGCTACGACATTTACGAGCAGTACTTC.

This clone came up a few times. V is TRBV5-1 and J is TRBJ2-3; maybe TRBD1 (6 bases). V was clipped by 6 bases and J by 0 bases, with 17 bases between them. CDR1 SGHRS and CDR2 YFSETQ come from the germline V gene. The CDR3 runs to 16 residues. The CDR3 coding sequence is TGCGCCAGCACCATAGGGGGTACAGACAGCACAGATACGCAGTATTTT. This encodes CASTIGGTDSTDTQYF. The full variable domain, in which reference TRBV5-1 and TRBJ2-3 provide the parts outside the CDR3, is KAGVTQTPRYLIKTRGQQVTLSCSPISGHRSVSWYQQTPGQGLQFLFEYFSETQRNKGNFPGRFSGRQFSNSRSEMNVSTLELGDSALYLCASTIGGTDSTDTQYFGPGTRLTVL.

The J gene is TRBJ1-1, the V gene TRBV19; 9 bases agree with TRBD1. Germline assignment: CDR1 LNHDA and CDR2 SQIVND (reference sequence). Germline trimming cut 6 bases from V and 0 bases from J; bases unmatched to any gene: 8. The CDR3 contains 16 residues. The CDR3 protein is CASRRQGVLMNTEAFF. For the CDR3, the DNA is TGTGCCAGTAGAAGACAGGGGGTCCTCATGAACACTGAAGCTTTCTTT.

The CDR3 bases are TGCAGCGCTAAACGGGACAGGGCGGACACCGGGGAGCTGTTTTTT. As protein: CSAKRDRADTGELFF. The rearrangement joins TRBV29-1 to TRBJ2-2; 9 positions agree with TRBD1. CDR1 is SQVTM, CDR2 ANQGSEA, per germline. CDR3 length equals 15 residues. Unmatched junction bases numbered 9, after V lost 7 bases and J lost 3 bases.

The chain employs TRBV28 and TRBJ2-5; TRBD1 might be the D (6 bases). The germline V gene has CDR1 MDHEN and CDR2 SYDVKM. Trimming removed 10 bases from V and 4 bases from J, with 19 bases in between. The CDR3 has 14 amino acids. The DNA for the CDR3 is TGTGCCACCAAGGGCACAGGGTCGGTAGAGACCCAGTACTTC. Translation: CATKGTGSVETQYF.

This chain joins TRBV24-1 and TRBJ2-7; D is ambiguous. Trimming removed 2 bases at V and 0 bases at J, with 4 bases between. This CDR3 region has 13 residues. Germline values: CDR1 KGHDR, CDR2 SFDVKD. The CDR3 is CATSDWSSYEQYF. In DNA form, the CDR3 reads TGTGCCACCAGTGATTGGAGCTCCTACGAGCAGTACTTC.

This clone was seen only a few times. The CDR3 is CASSFIAGGPGETQYF. DNA of the CDR3: TGTGCCAGCAGCTTTATCGCGGGGGGGCCAGGGGAGACCCAGTACTTC. The chain recombines TRBV7-7 with TRBJ2-5; 9 bases map to TRBD2. The CDR3 consists of 16 residues. V shed 3 bases and J 5 bases; nucleotides not matched to a gene: 10. Germline CDR1 and CDR2: SSHAT and FNYEAQ (reference sequence).

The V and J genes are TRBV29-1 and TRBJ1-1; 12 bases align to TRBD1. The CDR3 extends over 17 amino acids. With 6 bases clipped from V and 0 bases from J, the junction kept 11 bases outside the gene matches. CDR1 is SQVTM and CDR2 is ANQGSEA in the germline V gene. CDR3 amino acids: CSVTGTGGWYMNTEAFF. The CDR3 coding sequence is TGCAGCGTCACAGGGACAGGGGGCTGGTACATGAACACTGAAGCTTTCTTT.

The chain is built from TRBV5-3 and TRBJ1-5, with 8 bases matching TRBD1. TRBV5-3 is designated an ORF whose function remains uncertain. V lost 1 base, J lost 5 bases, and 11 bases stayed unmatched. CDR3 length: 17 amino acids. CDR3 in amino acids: CARSLCQPTGVYQPQHF. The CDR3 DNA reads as TGTGCCAGAAGCTTGTGTCAGCCGACAGGGGTATATCAGCCCCAGCATTTT.

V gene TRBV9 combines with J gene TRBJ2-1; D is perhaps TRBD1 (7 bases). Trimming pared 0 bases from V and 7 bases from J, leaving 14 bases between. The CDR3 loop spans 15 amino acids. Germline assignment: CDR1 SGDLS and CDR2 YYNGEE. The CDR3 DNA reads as TGTGCCAGCAGCGTAGGGCCCGCAGGGGGGAATGAGCAGTTCTTC. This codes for CASSVGPAGGNEQFF. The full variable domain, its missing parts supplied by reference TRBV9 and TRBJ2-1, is DSGVTQTPKHLITATGQRVTLRCSPRSGDLSVYWYQQSLDQGLQFLIQYYNGEERAKGNILERFSAQQFPDLHSELNLSSLELGDSALYFCASSVGPAGGNEQFFGPGTRLTVL.

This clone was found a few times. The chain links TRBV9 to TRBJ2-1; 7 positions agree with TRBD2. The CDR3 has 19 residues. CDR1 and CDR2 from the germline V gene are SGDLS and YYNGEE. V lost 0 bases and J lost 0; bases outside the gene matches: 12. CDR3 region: CASSVEGAGESSSYNEQFF. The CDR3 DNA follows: TGTGCCAGCAGCGTAGAGGGCGCGGGGGAATCGAGCTCCTACAATGAGCAGTTCTTC.

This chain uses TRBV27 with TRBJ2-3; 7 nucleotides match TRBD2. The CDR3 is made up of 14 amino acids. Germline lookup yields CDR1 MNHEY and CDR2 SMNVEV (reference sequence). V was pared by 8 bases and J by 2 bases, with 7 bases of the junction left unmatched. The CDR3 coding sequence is TGTGCCAGCCGACCTGCGGGGGACACAGATACGCAGTATTTT. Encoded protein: CASRPAGDTDTQYF.